This is a list of T cell receptor beta chains from one sample in a study of OX40 agonist ivuxolimab in advanced cancers. The protocol was immunoSEQ multiplex PCR, while the TCRdb copy is restricted to in-frame clones and leaves out a portion. This table has about 54,000 clones, 91% appearing once. Here the sequenced sample was CD4+ or CD8+ T cells sorted from blood, taken in a trial of the OX40 agonist ivuxolimab. Receptor source: an adult with an advanced solid tumor such as melanoma, head and neck, liver or kidney cancer. Each CDR3 is given with its conserved first and last residue. Fields, in order: clone size, J gene, D gene, V gene, CDR3 protein, CDR3 DNA. The D gene is left open where the match is weak. Clone size is stated in some rows and not others, as once, few, many or a class when expanded.

size: once; J: TRBJ2-1; D: TRBD2; V: TRBV10-3; CDR3: CASKGTSGGYYNEQFF; DNA: TGTGCCAGCAAAGGGACTAGCGGGGGCTACTACAATGAGCAGTTCTTC
size: -; J: TRBJ1-6; D: -; V: TRBV5-1; CDR3: CASSARRGAWNSPLHF; DNA: TGCGCCAGCAGCGCACGGCGGGGGGCCTGGAATTCACCCCTCCACTTT
size: -; J: TRBJ2-7; D: TRBD1; V: TRBV6-1; CDR3: CASNPGTGVAYEQYF; DNA: TGTGCCAGCAACCCCGGGACAGGGGTTGCCTACGAGCAGTACTTC
size: -; J: TRBJ2-5; D: -; V: TRBV12-1; CDR3: CASPTSALQETQYF; DNA: TGTGCCAGCCCGACTAGCGCCTTACAAGAGACCCAGTACTTC
size: -; J: TRBJ2-1; D: TRBD2; V: TRBV11-3; CDR3: CASSLGGGADEQFF; DNA: TGTGCCAGCAGCTTAGGCGGGGGGGCTGATGAGCAGTTCTTC
size: -; J: TRBJ2-3; D: TRBD1; V: TRBV2; CDR3: CASSTPQGAQDTQYF; DNA: TGTGCCAGCAGTACCCCACAGGGGGCACAGGATACGCAGTATTTT
size: -; J: TRBJ1-4; D: -; V: TRBV14; CDR3: CASSPLRVRRGEKLFF; DNA: TGTGCCAGCAGCCCTCTGCGAGTGCGCCGTGGTGAAAAACTGTTTTTT
size: -; J: TRBJ2-1; D: TRBD2; V: TRBV13; CDR3: CASSFSSGDAEDEQFF; DNA: TGTGCCAGCAGCTTTTCGAGCGGGGACGCCGAGGATGAGCAGTTCTTC
size: -; J: TRBJ1-3; D: -; V: TRBV11-3; CDR3: CASSAMGINRAGNTIYF; DNA: TGTGCCAGCAGCGCGATGGGGATAAACAGGGCTGGAAACACCATATATTTT
size: -; J: TRBJ1-3; D: -; V: TRBV5-1; CDR3: CASSSFSNTIYF; DNA: TGCGCCAGCAGCTCGTTCAGCAACACCATATATTTT
size: -; J: TRBJ2-1; D: -; V: TRBV6-1; CDR3: CASSEAGTPLEQFF; DNA: TGTGCCAGCAGTGAAGCGGGGACTCCCCTTGAGCAGTTCTTC
size: -; J: TRBJ2-1; D: TRBD2; V: TRBV5-4; CDR3: CASSLGFKRGTNNEQFF; DNA: TGTGCCAGCAGCTTGGGGTTTAAGCGGGGGACCAACAATGAGCAGTTCTTC
size: -; J: TRBJ1-4; D: -; V: TRBV9; CDR3: CASSVGQATNEKLFF; DNA: TGTGCCAGCAGCGTAGGACAGGCAACTAATGAAAAACTGTTTTTT
size: -; J: TRBJ2-2; D: -; V: TRBV5-6; CDR3: CASTPKAGTGELFF; DNA: TGTGCCAGCACCCCCAAGGCGGGCACCGGGGAGCTGTTTTTT
size: -; J: TRBJ2-5; D: -; V: TRBV2; CDR3: CASSEGWGEETQYF; DNA: TGTGCCAGCAGTGAAGGCTGGGGAGAAGAGACCCAGTACTTC
size: -; J: TRBJ1-5; D: TRBD1; V: TRBV28; CDR3: CASSTGGGSNQPQHF; DNA: TGTGCCAGCAGTACAGGGGGCGGGAGCAATCAGCCCCAGCATTTT